These 17 T cell receptor beta chains were sequenced from one sample in a study of shared clonotypes between healthy human individuals (dated by TCRdb to 2019 to 2021). The library relied on the immunoSEQ multiplex PCR assay. TCRdb carries this immuneACCESS record with in-frame sequences only. Its versions omit some clonotypes, under half of them owing to an unresolved V gene in the studies checked, with the rest unexplained. The sample table lists about 2.4 million clones, 90% to 95% of them with a count of one. The ten top clones hold around 0.14% of the sample. Specimen: naive CD4+ T cells sorted from blood. Explained via the paper, the cell subset or site label denotes: CD45RA+ positively selected. The receptor source for this set is a man aged 18-30 years in good health.

The V and J genes are TRBV5-1 and TRBJ1-1, with TRBD1 as a possible D gene (5 bases). Germline values: CDR1 SGHRS, CDR2 YFSETQ. This CDR3 spans 15 amino acids. With 0 bases removed from V and 6 bases from J, the gap between germline ends came to 15 bases. CDR3 in amino acids: CASSLEGARRAEAFF. CDR3 sequence (DNA): TGCGCCAGCAGCTTGGAAGGGGCCCGCCGGGCTGAAGCTTTCTTT.

The chain joins TRBV10-3 to TRBJ2-5; D unresolved. CDR1 ENHRY and CDR2 SYGVKD come from the germline V gene. Between the trimmed V and J ends, which lost 3 bases and 5 bases, there was a span of 10 bases. This CDR3 has 13 residues. CDR3 sequence reads: CAISDGSSETQYF. The CDR3 DNA follows: TGTGCCATCAGTGATGGCTCCTCGGAGACCCAGTACTTC.

The chain carries TRBV7-2 and TRBJ2-7; 9 nucleotides line up with TRBD1. Per germline, CDR1 SGHTA and CDR2 FQGNSA. V shed 3 bases, J shed 3 bases, and the junction held 3 bases outside the gene matches. This CDR3 is built from 14 residues. The CDR3 DNA is TGTGCCAGCAGCTTGGACAGGGGACACTACGAGCAGTACTTC. Translation: CASSLDRGHYEQYF.

V is TRBV5-6 and J is TRBJ1-2, with a weak D call TRBD1 (5 bases). The CDR3 is 12 residues long. Deletions cut 1 base from V and 6 bases from J, with 7 bases between. The germline V gene encodes CDR1 SGHDT and CDR2 YYEEEE. CDR3 residues: CASSLWGDGYTF. Written as DNA, the CDR3 is TGTGCCAGCAGCTTGTGGGGGGATGGCTACACCTTC.

V usage is TRBV6-4 and J usage is TRBJ1-2; D call uncertain. This CDR3 is built from 14 residues. Germline V gene lookup returns CDR1 MRHNA and CDR2 SNTAGT. With 4 bases removed from V and 3 bases from J, the gap between germline ends came to 12 bases. Here the CDR3 reads CASSVSQSHYGYTF. The CDR3 DNA sequence: TGTGCCAGCAGTGTCAGCCAGTCTCACTATGGCTACACCTTC.

Note on this clone: Other nucleotide sequences from this sample produce the same CDR3. This chain links TRBV20-1 with TRBJ2-5; D is undetermined. CDR1 is DFQATT, CDR2 SNEGSKA, per germline (reference sequence). V gave up 2 bases and J gave up 4 bases, with 5 bases separating them. CDR3 length: 11 amino acids. The CDR3 region has the DNA TGCAGTGCTAGAATCGGAGAGACCCAGTACTTC. It translates to CSARIGETQYF.

The chain carries TRBV9 and TRBJ1-3; 12 bases agree with TRBD1. The CDR3 sequence is 19 residues long. Trimming removed 0 bases from V and 3 bases from J; junction bases left unmatched: 10. Germline-derived CDR1 and CDR2 are SGDLS and YYNGEE. The DNA of the CDR3 is TGTGCCAGCAGCGTAGAAGATCCGGGACAGGGGGCGCGTGGAAACACCATATATTTT. Protein: CASSVEDPGQGARGNTIYF.

The genes are TRBV10-1 and TRBJ2-1; TRBD2 aligns across 13 bases. CDR3 size: 16 residues. Trimming took 6 bases from V and 3 from J; bases not matched to a gene: 5. Germline V gene data show CDR1 as WNHNN and CDR2 as SYGVQD (reference sequence). Here the CDR3 DNA reads TGCGCCAGCAGCCCAAGGACTAGCGGGAGCTACAATGAGCAGTTCTTC. Translated: CASSPRTSGSYNEQFF.

The chain uses TRBV4-3 and TRBJ1-3, with no clear D. CDR3 length: 17 residues. Germline values: CDR1 LGHNA, CDR2 YSLEER. Trimming took 0 bases from V and 2 from J, leaving 14 bases between them. CDR3 nucleotide sequence: TGCGCCAGCAGCCAAGAAGTCGCGGGTTCTACTGGAAACACCATATATTTT. Its translation is CASSQEVAGSTGNTIYF.

The J gene is TRBJ2-7, the V gene TRBV6-5, with D unclear. The germline V gene has CDR1 MNHEY and CDR2 SVGAGI. CDR3 size: 13 residues. V was trimmed by 5 bases and J by 4 bases, leaving 12 bases between them. The CDR3 sequence is CASSPSWGYEQYF. The CDR3 bases are TGTGCCAGCAGTCCCAGCTGGGGATACGAGCAGTACTTC.

The chain combines TRBV15 with TRBJ2-1; 9 nucleotides align to TRBD2. With V trimmed by 3 bases and J by 5 bases, 5 bases remained unmatched. In germline, CDR1 is LNHNV, CDR2 YYDKDF (reference sequence). CDR3 length equals 15 residues. This CDR3 is CATSSPLAGHNEQFF. The DNA for the CDR3 is TGTGCCACCAGCAGCCCCCTAGCGGGGCACAATGAGCAGTTCTTC.

V is TRBV23-1 and J is TRBJ1-4; no clear D gene. TRBV23-1 falls under the ORF class, with uncertain function. V lost 0 bases, J lost 8 bases, and 19 bases lay in between. This CDR3 is 17 amino acids long. The DNA of the CDR3 is TGCGCCAGCAGTCAATCTAAGACTCATCTACGGGGAGAAAAACTGTTTTTT. This sequence encodes CASSQSKTHLRGEKLFF.

On this clone itself: The sample holds other DNA sequences that translate to the same CDR3. The J gene is TRBJ2-3, the V gene TRBV20-1, with D uncertain. V dropped 6 bases and J dropped 2 bases, with 6 bases sitting between them. Germline lookup yields CDR1 DFQATT and CDR2 SNEGSKA (reference sequence). The CDR3 covers 11 residues. The chain's CDR3 is CSAGFTDTQYF. The CDR3 coding sequence is TGCAGTGCCGGCTTCACAGATACGCAGTATTTT.

The rearrangement links TRBV10-3 to TRBJ2-3; D is undetermined. Germline V gene data show CDR1 as ENHRY and CDR2 as SYGVKD. V was cut by 6 bases and J by 6 bases, with 16 bases left in between. CDR3 length equals 14 residues. In DNA, the CDR3 is TGTGCCATCAGGCGACTCAGTCAGGCGGATACGCAGTATTTT. Its translation: CAIRRLSQADTQYF.

The rearrangement joins TRBV19 to TRBJ1-6; no definite D call. From germline, CDR1 is LNHDA and CDR2 SQIVND (reference sequence). V gave up 7 bases and J gave up 6 bases, with 10 bases separating them. The CDR3 runs to 13 residues. The CDR3 spells CASKGQVNSPLHF. DNA of the CDR3: TGTGCCAGTAAAGGGCAGGTTAATTCACCCCTCCACTTT.

Only one count was recorded for this clone. The same CDR3 also results from other DNA sequences found in this sample. This chain joins TRBV5-6 and TRBJ1-6, with a possible D match to TRBD1 (5 bases). Germline V gene lookup returns CDR1 SGHDT and CDR2 YYEEEE. Trimming took off 0 bases at V and 6 bases at J, with 7 bases between the two ends. The CDR3 is made up of 14 amino acids. Here the CDR3 DNA reads TGTGCCAGCAGCTTGGGTCAGGGTAATTCACCCCTCCACTTT. Its protein is CASSLGQGNSPLHF. The complete variable domain, with remaining parts taken from reference TRBV5-6 and TRBJ1-6, reads DAGVTQSPTHLIKTRGQQVTLRCSPKSGHDTVSWYQQALGQGPQFIFQYYEEEERQRGNFPDRFSGHQFPNYSSELNVNALLLGDSALYLCASSLGQGNSPLHFGNGTRLTVT.

The V call is TRBV7-2, the J call TRBJ2-7, with 7 bases that match TRBD1. Looked up from germline, CDR1 is SGHTA and CDR2 is FQGNSA. The junction had 11 bases not matched to a gene; V was cut back by 5 bases and J by 7 bases. There are 14 residues in the CDR3. CDR3 DNA: TGTGCCAGCAGCCCGAGACAGGGATTGGGAGAGCAGTACTTC. Amino acids: CASSPRQGLGEQYF.